What follows are 9 T cell receptor beta chains derived from one specimen sequenced in a study of T cells expressing NK-cell markers. Reprocessing the 5' RACE reads, TCRdb reports a single entry for every CDR3 protein and omits DNA. Its listing shows about 180,000 distinct CDR3 sequences. The specimen was blood T cells: a sorted CD56 or NKG2C T cell subset, CD4+ or CD8+ T cells, or bulk PBMC T cells (not recorded which). These receptors came from a woman aged 18-69 years in good health.

This rearrangement joins TRBV2 to TRBJ1-2; the D call of TRBD1 rests on TCRdb alone, since no DNA is present to check it. The germline gives CDR1 SNHLY, CDR2 FYNNEI. The CDR3 runs to 19 residues. The CDR3 spells CASSENKGGPNTGNYGYTF.

J is TRBJ2-3 and V is TRBV6-8; TCRdb's D call of TRBD2 is untestable without DNA. Germline V gives CDR1 MNHGY, CDR2 SAAAGT. This CDR3 is 13 amino acids long. The CDR3 spells CASKSRGRDTQYF.

This chain links TRBV5-1 with TRBJ1-1. Germline CDR1 reads SGHRS; CDR2 reads YFSETQ. This CDR3 is 13 amino acids long. The CDR3 sequence: CASSVDWNTEAFF.

The chain recombines TRBV7-2 with TRBJ2-3; TCRdb outputs TRBD2, but without DNA this stays unchecked. The germline V gene has CDR1 SGHTA and CDR2 FQGNSA. The CDR3 consists of 17 residues. The CDR3 protein is CASSLGTSGRRGDTQYF.

V and J are TRBV2 and TRBJ1-5; the D gene TCRdb calls, TRBD1, cannot be checked with no DNA. CDR1 and CDR2 from the germline V gene are SNHLY and FYNNEI. The CDR3 extends over 15 amino acids. CDR3 region: CASSFSRQHNQPQHF.

This chain's CDR3 is CARRRGAAYEQYF. The chain carries TRBV2 and TRBJ2-7; checking the TCRdb D call of TRBD1 is not possible without DNA. Germline V gene data show CDR1 as SNHLY and CDR2 as FYNNEI. This CDR3 is built from 13 residues.

The genes are TRBV20-1 and TRBJ2-7; absent DNA, TCRdb's TRBD1 call cannot be checked. This CDR3 is built from 16 residues. Germline V gene lookup returns CDR1 DFQATT and CDR2 SNEGSKA (reference sequence). CDR3 region: CSARDRRRAQGAEQYF.

The chain joins TRBV3-1 to TRBJ2-1. Germline loops: CDR1 LGHDT, CDR2 YNNKEL (reference sequence). This CDR3 is 15 amino acids long. The CDR3 sequence is CASSQDVARSGEQFF.

The V call is TRBV29-1, the J call TRBJ2-7; checking the TCRdb D call of TRBD1 is not possible without DNA. There are 13 residues in the CDR3. In germline, CDR1 is SQVTM, CDR2 ANQGSEA. The CDR3 spells CSVDRGGSYEQYF.